This T cell receptor (beta chain) was found in a study of a mutant IDH1 vaccine in newly diagnosed glioma. A word on this clone: Its target is not known.

Assay: immunoSEQ multiplex PCR; the TCRdb copy retains only in-frame clones and omits some. The sample yields some 30,000 clones, approximately 79% seen once. Time point given: week 35, safety follow-up. The content of each vaccine dose was 300 ug of mutant IDH1 20-mer peptide, and topical imiquimod accompanied it. This CDR3 is 13 amino acids long. Germline CDR1 and CDR2: MNHNY and SVGAGI (reference sequence). The germline V and J ends were trimmed by 2 bases and 2 bases, with 7 bases remaining between them. Source: PBMCs, taken from a glioma patient whose treatment included an IDH1 peptide vaccine. The receptor was isolated from a woman in her twenties or thirties with glioma. Some clones in this sample may be carry-over from other donors' samples. This chain links TRBV6-6 with TRBJ2-7, with D unresolved. CDR3 nucleotides: TGTGCCAGCAGTTACAACACCCCCTACGAGCAGTACTTC. It translates to CASSYNTPYEQYF.